These 21 T cell receptor beta chains came from one sample sequenced in a study of blood T cell repertoires in COVID-19. Using immunoSEQ multiplex PCR, the repertoire was profiled, and TCRdb retains in-frame clones only, with some absent. The sample contains approximately 38,000 clones, 70% to 90% of which appear only once. The sequencing input was peripheral blood. These receptors came from a man in his 60s with COVID-19, enrolled during active disease.

This sequence joins TRBV9 and TRBJ2-7, with TRBD2 matching 11 bases. In germline, CDR1 is SGDLS, CDR2 YYNGEE. The length of the CDR3 is 15 residues. The V segment lost 3 bases and the J segment 7 bases; nucleotides outside the gene matches: 9. The DNA for the CDR3 is TGTGCCAGCAGCGCCCGTCTAGCGGGAGGTCAGGAGCAGTACTTC. As protein: CASSARLAGGQEQYF. The full variable domain, with the rest looked up from reference TRBV9 and TRBJ2-7, is DSGVTQTPKHLITATGQRVTLRCSPRSGDLSVYWYQQSLDQGLQFLIQYYNGEERAKGNILERFSAQQFPDLHSELNLSSLELGDSALYFCASSARLAGGQEQYFGPGTRLTVT.

The rearrangement links TRBV28 to TRBJ2-1; D remains unclear. The CDR3 has 13 amino acids. Germline loops: CDR1 MDHEN, CDR2 SYDVKM. The V and J ends lost 3 bases and 6 bases respectively, with 9 bases between them. The CDR3 protein is CASSFRSSNEQFF. For the CDR3, the DNA is TGTGCCAGCAGTTTCCGCTCTAGCAATGAGCAGTTCTTC.

This chain uses TRBV28 with TRBJ1-4, with TRBD1 identical over 7 bases. J was trimmed by 8 bases and V by 5 bases; bases with no gene match: 14. The germline V gene has CDR1 MDHEN and CDR2 SYDVKM. The CDR3 loop spans 16 amino acids. CDR3: CASSSEDRSFWEKLFF. CDR3 nucleotides: TGTGCCAGCAGTAGTGAGGACAGGTCCTTTTGGGAAAAACTGTTTTTT.

CDR3 sequence (DNA): TGTGCCAGCAGCGTTACAGACCGGTTGGCACCCCTCCACTTT. Translated: CASSVTDRLAPLHF. The rearrangement uses TRBV3-1 (or the pseudogene TRBV3-2) and TRBJ1-6; D gene unclear. Trimming removed 5 bases at V and 11 bases at J, with 16 bases between. This CDR3 contains 14 residues. Per the germline V gene, CDR1 is LGHDT and CDR2 is YNNKEL (reference sequence).

The chain is built from TRBV5-5 and TRBJ1-2; a weak D match, TRBD1 (5 bases). The CDR3 is 14 amino acids. Trimming left V 4 bases short and J 2 bases short, with 12 bases between. CDR1 is SGHKS and CDR2 is YYEKEE in the germline V gene (reference sequence). The CDR3 bases are TGTGCCAGCAGCATAGTCCGGGGGAACTATGGCTACACCTTC. This encodes CASSIVRGNYGYTF.

As DNA, the CDR3 is TGCGCCAGCAGCAACGAGGTAAGAGGTGAGCAGTACTTC. Amino acid sequence: CASSNEVRGEQYF. This rearrangement joins TRBV5-1 to TRBJ2-7; D not certain. Germline V gene lookup returns CDR1 SGHRS and CDR2 YFSETQ. Trimming stripped 4 bases from V and 7 bases from J, with 15 bases between. The CDR3 spans 13 residues.

This clone came up once. The gene calls are TRBV5-1 and TRBJ2-7; D might be TRBD1 (5 bases). With 6 bases removed from V and 5 bases from J, the gap between germline ends came to 9 bases. CDR3 length equals 11 residues. The germline V gene encodes CDR1 SGHRS and CDR2 YFSETQ. CDR3 DNA: TGCGCCAGCACCGGACATAACGAGCAGTACTTC. Amino acid sequence: CASTGHNEQYF.

The CDR3 nucleotides read TGCAGCGTCTCTCACAATTTCTTT. Protein product: CSVSHNFF. The genes are TRBV29-1 and TRBJ1-1; the D is unclear. The V end was cut by 6 bases, the J end by 13 bases, with 9 bases between. The CDR3 spans 8 residues. Germline assignment: CDR1 SQVTM and CDR2 ANQGSEA.

This clone was recorded only once. The V and J genes are TRBV9 and TRBJ2-2; 10 nucleotides match TRBD2. The CDR3 sequence is 16 residues long. The germline V gene encodes CDR1 SGDLS and CDR2 YYNGEE. V lost 2 bases, J lost 4 bases, and 5 bases stayed unmatched. CDR3 region: CASSVQAGGGTGELFF. In nucleotides, the CDR3 is TGTGCCAGCAGCGTCCAAGCGGGAGGGGGCACCGGGGAGCTGTTTTTT.

The chain combines TRBV4-3 with TRBJ2-1, with TRBD1 matching 10 bases. The CDR3 extends over 15 amino acids. Germline-derived CDR1 and CDR2 are LGHNA and YSLEER. J lost 5 bases, V lost 4 bases, and 5 bases had no gene match. The CDR3 DNA is TGCGCCAGCAGCCCGGGACAGGGGAAAAACAATGAGCAGTTCTTC. Translation: CASSPGQGKNNEQFF.

The chain joins TRBV18 to TRBJ2-5; D may be TRBD1 (5 bases). The germline V gene encodes CDR1 KGHSH and CDR2 LQKENI. This CDR3 spans 14 amino acids. Trimming shortened V by 1 base and J by 4 bases, and 10 bases separated the two germline ends. CDR3 amino acids: CASSPRGHGETQYF. The CDR3 coding sequence is TGTGCCAGCTCACCACGGGGCCATGGAGAGACCCAGTACTTC.

The genes are TRBV7-8 and TRBJ2-7; 10 bases map to TRBD2. The CDR3 is 15 residues long. Trimming took 5 bases from V and 5 from J; bases not matched to a gene: 9. Germline values: CDR1 SGHVS, CDR2 FQNEAQ. CDR3 nucleotides: TGTGCCAGCAGCCTGCGGGTAGCGGGAGGCCACGAGCAGTACTTC. Translation: CASSLRVAGGHEQYF.

The chain couples TRBV4-2 to TRBJ1-5; the D is unclear. Looked up from germline, CDR1 is LGHNA and CDR2 is YNFKEQ. The CDR3 has 15 amino acids. Trimming took 0 bases from V and 0 from J, leaving 6 bases between them. CDR3 residues: CASSQERYSNQPQHF. The CDR3 nucleotides read TGTGCCAGCAGCCAAGAACGGTATAGCAATCAGCCCCAGCATTTT.

This clone came up once. The V and J genes are TRBV10-3 and TRBJ2-7; 8 bases line up with TRBD2. The CDR3 length is 15 residues. Germline CDR1 reads ENHRY; CDR2 reads SYGVKD. Trimming cost V 2 bases and J 5 bases; bases outside gene matches: 8. The CDR3 sequence: CAISEEAGVGDEQYF. In DNA, the CDR3 is TGTGCCATCAGTGAGGAAGCGGGAGTCGGGGACGAGCAGTACTTC.

CDR3 sequence reads: CAWRLGQGLTDTQYF. The CDR3 coding sequence is TGTGCCTGGAGATTGGGACAGGGACTCACAGATACGCAGTATTTT. The chain carries TRBV30 and TRBJ2-3; 9 positions match TRBD1. Trimming took 3 bases from V and 2 from J; bases not matched to a gene: 6. Per the germline V gene, CDR1 is GTSNPN and CDR2 is SVGIG (reference sequence). This CDR3 contains 15 residues.

V gene TRBV28 combines with J gene TRBJ1-2, with D maybe TRBD1 (6 bases). CDR3 size: 11 residues. CDR1 and CDR2 from the germline V gene are MDHEN and SYDVKM. CDR3 sequence (DNA): TGTGAAGCGGGGGGCACTTATGGCTACACCTTC. It is translated as CEAGGTYGYTF.

This clone was seen only a few times. This chain joins TRBV29-1 and TRBJ1-1, with D perhaps matching TRBD1 (6 bases). The CDR3 loop spans 12 amino acids. The V end lost 7 bases, the J end lost 8 bases, and 17 bases lay between the germline ends. Germline V lookup: CDR1 SQVTM, CDR2 ANQGSEA. CDR3 region: CSALTGSLEAFF. CDR3 nucleotides: TGCAGCGCCCTGACAGGCTCTCTGGAAGCTTTCTTT.

V usage is TRBV14 and J usage is TRBJ1-2, with TRBD1 identical over 9 bases. Germline trimming cut 5 bases from V and 0 bases from J; bases unmatched to any gene: 10. Per the germline V gene, CDR1 is SGHDN and CDR2 is FVKESK. The CDR3 runs to 17 residues. CDR3: CASSFRTGVKANYGYTF. The CDR3 nucleotides are TGTGCCAGCAGCTTTCGGACAGGGGTGAAAGCTAACTATGGCTACACCTTC.

This clone was seen more than once but under ten times. The rearrangement joins TRBV6-1 to TRBJ2-3, with 11 bases that match TRBD2. This CDR3 has 16 amino acids. The germline gives CDR1 MNHNS, CDR2 SASEGT. After removal of 1 base from V and 1 base from J, the junction contained 1 base not matched to a gene. The DNA of the CDR3 is TGTGCCAGCAGTGAAGTACTAGCGGGGGGCACAGATACGCAGTATTTT. It is translated as CASSEVLAGGTDTQYF.

The V call is TRBV29-1, the J call TRBJ1-2; D unclear. Germline-derived CDR1 and CDR2 are SQVTM and ANQGSEA. The CDR3 covers 13 residues. V shed 2 bases and J shed 4 bases, with 11 bases lying between them. The DNA of the CDR3 is TGCAGCGTTGAAAAGGGAGGCGGCTATGGCTACACCTTC. This encodes CSVEKGGGYGYTF.

The genes are TRBV4-2 and TRBJ1-4; TRBD1 might be the D (6 bases). Germline V gives CDR1 LGHNA, CDR2 YNFKEQ. V was cut by 5 bases and J by 7 bases, with 11 bases left in between. CDR3 length: 13 amino acids. The CDR3 region is CASSAQGSEKLFF. CDR3 in DNA: TGTGCCAGCAGCGCACAGGGAAGTGAAAAACTGTTTTTT.